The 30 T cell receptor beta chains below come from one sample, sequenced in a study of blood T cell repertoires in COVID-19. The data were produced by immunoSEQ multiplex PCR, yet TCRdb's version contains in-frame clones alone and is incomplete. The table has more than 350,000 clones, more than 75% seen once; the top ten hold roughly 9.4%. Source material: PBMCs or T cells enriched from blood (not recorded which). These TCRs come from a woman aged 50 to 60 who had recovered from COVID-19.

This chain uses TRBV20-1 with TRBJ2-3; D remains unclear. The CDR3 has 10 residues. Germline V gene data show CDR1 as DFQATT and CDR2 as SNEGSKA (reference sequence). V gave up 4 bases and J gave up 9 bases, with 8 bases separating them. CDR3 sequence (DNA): TGCAGTGCTACCCTGAGAACGCAGTATTTT. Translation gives CSATLRTQYF.

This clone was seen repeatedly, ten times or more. CDR3: CASSIGGQGPRSETQYF. CDR3 in DNA: TGTGCCAGTAGTATTGGGGGACAGGGCCCTCGTAGCGAGACCCAGTACTTC. This chain connects TRBV19 to TRBJ2-5; 9 positions match TRBD1. The CDR3 has 17 amino acids. The ends lost 3 bases at V and 5 bases at J; junction bases unmatched: 13. Germline CDR1 reads LNHDA; CDR2 reads SQIVND (reference sequence).

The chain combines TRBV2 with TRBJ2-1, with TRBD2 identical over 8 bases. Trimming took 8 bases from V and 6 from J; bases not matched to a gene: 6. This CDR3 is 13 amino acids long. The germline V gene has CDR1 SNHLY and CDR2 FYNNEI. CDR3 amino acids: CASSREGRNEQFF. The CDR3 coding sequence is TGTGCCAGCTCACGGGAGGGACGCAATGAGCAGTTCTTC.

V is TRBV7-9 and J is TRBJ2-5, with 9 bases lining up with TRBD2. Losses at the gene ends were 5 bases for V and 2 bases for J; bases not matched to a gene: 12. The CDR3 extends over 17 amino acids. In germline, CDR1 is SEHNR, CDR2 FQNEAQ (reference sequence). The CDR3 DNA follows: TGTGCCAGCAGCCCGGGACTAGCTCCCCATTTACAAGAGACCCAGTACTTC. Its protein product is CASSPGLAPHLQETQYF.

The CDR3: CASSPLAGAYNEQFF. The DNA of the CDR3 is TGTGCCAGCAGCCCACTAGCGGGGGCTTACAATGAGCAGTTCTTC. This chain links TRBV6-5 with TRBJ2-1, with 11 nucleotides matching TRBD2. Trimming at V came to 6 bases and at J to 4 bases, leaving 5 bases not matched to a gene. This CDR3 has 15 residues. Germline V lookup: CDR1 MNHEY, CDR2 SVGAGI.

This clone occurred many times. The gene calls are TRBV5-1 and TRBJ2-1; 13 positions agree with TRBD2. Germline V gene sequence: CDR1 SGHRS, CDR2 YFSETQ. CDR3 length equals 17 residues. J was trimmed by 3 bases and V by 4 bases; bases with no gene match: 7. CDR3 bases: TGCGCCAGCAGCCCCGGACTAGCGGGGGCTTTCTACAATGAGCAGTTCTTC. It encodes CASSPGLAGAFYNEQFF.

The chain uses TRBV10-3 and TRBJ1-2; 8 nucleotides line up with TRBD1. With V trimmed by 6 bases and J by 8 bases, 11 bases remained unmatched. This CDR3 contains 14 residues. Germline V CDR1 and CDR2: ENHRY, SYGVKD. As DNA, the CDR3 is TGTGCCATCAGCCAAGGACAGGGCCCCGGCGGCTACACCTTC. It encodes CAISQGQGPGGYTF.

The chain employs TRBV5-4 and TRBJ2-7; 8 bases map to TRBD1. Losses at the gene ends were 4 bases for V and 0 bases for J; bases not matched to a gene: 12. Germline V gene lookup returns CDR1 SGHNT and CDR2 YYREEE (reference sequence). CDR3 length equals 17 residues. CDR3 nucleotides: TGTGCCAGCAGCCCCCAACCCGACAGGGGTGACTCCTACGAGCAGTACTTC. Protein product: CASSPQPDRGDSYEQYF.

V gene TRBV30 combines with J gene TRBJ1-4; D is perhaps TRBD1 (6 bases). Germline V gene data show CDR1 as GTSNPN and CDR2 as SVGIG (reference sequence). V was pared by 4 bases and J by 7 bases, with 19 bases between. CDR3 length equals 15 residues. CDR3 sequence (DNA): TGTGCCTGGAAAGACCAGGGGCCCGTCAGTGAAAAACTGTTTTTT. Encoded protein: CAWKDQGPVSEKLFF.

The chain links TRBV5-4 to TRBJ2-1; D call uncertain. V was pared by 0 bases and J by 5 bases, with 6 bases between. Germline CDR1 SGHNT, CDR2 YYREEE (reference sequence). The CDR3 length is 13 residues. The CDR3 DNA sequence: TGTGCCAGCAGCTTGGCAGTGAACAATGAGCAGTTCTTC. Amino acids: CASSLAVNNEQFF. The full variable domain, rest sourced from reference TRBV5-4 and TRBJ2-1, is ETGVTQSPTHLIKTRGQQVTLRCSSQSGHNTVSWYQQALGQGPQFIFQYYREEENGRGNFPPRFSGLQFPNYSSELNVNALELDDSALYLCASSLAVNNEQFFGPGTRLTVL.

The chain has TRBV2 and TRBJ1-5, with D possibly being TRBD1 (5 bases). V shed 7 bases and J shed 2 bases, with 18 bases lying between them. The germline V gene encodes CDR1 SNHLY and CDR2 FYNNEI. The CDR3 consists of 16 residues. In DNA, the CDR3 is TGTGCCAGCACTCAAACGGGCAGGGAGGGCAATCAGCCCCAGCATTTT. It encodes CASTQTGREGNQPQHF.

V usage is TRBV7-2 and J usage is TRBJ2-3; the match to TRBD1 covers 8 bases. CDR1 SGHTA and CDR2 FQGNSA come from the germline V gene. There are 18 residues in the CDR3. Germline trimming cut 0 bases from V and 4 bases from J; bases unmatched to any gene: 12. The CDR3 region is CASSLAQRTGGPADTQYF. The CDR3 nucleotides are TGTGCCAGCAGCTTAGCGCAGAGAACAGGGGGTCCGGCAGATACGCAGTATTTT.

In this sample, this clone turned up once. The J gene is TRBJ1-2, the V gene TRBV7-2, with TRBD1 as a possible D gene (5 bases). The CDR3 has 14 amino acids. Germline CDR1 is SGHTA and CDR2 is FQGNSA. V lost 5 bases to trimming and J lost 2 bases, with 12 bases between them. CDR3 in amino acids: CASSQGHGNYGYTF. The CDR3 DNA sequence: TGTGCCAGCAGCCAAGGACACGGGAACTATGGCTACACCTTC. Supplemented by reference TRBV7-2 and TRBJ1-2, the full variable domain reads GAGVSQSPSNKVTEKGKDVELRCDPISGHTALYWYRQSLGQGLEFLIYFQGNSAPDKSGLPSDRFSAERTGGSVSTLTIQRTQQEDSAVYLCASSQGHGNYGYTFGSGTRLTVV.

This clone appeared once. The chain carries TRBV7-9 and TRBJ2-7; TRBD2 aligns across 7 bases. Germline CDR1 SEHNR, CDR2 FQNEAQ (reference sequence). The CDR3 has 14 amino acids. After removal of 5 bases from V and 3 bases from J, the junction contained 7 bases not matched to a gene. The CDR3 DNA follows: TGTGCCAGCAGCCCGAGTTGGGGGGGCTACGAGCAGTACTTC. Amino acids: CASSPSWGGYEQYF.

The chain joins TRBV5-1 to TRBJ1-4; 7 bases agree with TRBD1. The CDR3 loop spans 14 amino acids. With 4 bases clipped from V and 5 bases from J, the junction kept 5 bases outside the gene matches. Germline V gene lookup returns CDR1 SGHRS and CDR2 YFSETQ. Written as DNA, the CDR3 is TGCGCCAGCAGCCAACAGGGGATGAATGAAAAACTGTTTTTT. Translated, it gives CASSQQGMNEKLFF.

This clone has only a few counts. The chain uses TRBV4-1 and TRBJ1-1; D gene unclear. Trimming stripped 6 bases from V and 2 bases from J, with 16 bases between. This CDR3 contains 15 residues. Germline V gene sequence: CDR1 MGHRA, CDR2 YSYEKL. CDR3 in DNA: TGCGCCAGCAGTCTAACTGCTCGGGGTAACACTGAAGCTTTCTTT. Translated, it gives CASSLTARGNTEAFF.

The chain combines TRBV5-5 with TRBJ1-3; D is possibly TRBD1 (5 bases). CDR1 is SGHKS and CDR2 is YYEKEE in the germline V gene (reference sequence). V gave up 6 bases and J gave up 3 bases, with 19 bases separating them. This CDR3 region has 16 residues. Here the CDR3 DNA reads TGTGCCAGCATCAAATCCCCAGGGTTCAGTGGAAACACCATATATTTT. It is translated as CASIKSPGFSGNTIYF. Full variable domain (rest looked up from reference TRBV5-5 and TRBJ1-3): DAGVTQSPTHLIKTRGQQVTLRCSPISGHKSVSWYQQVLGQGPQFIFQYYEKEERGRGNFPDRFSARQFPNYSSELNVNALLLGDSALYLCASIKSPGFSGNTIYFGEGSWLTVV.

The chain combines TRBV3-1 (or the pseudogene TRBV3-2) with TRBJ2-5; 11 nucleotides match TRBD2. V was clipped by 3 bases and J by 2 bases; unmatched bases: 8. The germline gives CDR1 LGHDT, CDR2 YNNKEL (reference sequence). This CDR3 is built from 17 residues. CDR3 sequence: CASSQYLAGGLQETQYF. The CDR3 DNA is TGTGCCAGCAGCCAGTATCTAGCGGGGGGCCTTCAAGAGACCCAGTACTTC.

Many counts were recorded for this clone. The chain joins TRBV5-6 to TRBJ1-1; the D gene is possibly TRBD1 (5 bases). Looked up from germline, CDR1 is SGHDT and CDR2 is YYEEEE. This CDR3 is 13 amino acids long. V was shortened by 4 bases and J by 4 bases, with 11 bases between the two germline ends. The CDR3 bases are TGTGCCAGCAGCCCTGCAGGGTCCACTGAAGCTTTCTTT. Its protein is CASSPAGSTEAFF. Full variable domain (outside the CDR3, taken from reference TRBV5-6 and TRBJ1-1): DAGVTQSPTHLIKTRGQQVTLRCSPKSGHDTVSWYQQALGQGPQFIFQYYEEEERQRGNFPDRFSGHQFPNYSSELNVNALLLGDSALYLCASSPAGSTEAFFGQGTRLTVV.

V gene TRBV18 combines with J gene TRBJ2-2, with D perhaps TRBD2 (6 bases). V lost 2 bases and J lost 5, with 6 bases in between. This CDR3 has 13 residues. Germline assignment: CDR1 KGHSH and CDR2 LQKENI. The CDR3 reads CASSPGGTGELFF. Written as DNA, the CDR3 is TGTGCCAGCTCACCAGGGGGGACCGGGGAGCTGTTTTTT.

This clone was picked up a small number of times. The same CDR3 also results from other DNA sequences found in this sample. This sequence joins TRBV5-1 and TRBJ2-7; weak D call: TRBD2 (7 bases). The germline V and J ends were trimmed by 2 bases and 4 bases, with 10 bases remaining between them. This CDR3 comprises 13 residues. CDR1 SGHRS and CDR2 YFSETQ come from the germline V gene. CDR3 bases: TGCGCCAGCAGCTTCGGGGGGCCGTACGAGCAGTACTTC. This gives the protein CASSFGGPYEQYF.

CDR3 protein: CASKPGTGNLFGYGYTF. The CDR3 DNA sequence: TGTGCCAGCAAGCCCGGGACAGGGAATTTGTTTGGCTATGGCTACACCTTC. The V call is TRBV5-4, the J call TRBJ1-2; 9 bases line up with TRBD1. CDR3 length: 17 residues. Germline lookup yields CDR1 SGHNT and CDR2 YYREEE (reference sequence). After removal of 6 bases from V and 4 bases from J, the junction contained 16 bases not matched to a gene.

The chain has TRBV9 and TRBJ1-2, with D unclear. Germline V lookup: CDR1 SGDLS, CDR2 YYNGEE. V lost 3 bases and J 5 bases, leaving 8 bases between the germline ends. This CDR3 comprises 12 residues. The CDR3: CASSGGKYGYTF. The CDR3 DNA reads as TGTGCCAGCAGCGGAGGAAAGTATGGCTACACCTTC.

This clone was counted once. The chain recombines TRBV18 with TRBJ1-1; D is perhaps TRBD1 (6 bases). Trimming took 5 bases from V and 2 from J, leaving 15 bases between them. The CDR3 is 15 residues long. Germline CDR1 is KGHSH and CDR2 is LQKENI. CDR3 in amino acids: CASSLKGVGNTEAFF. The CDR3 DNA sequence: TGTGCCAGCTCATTAAAGGGGGTGGGAAACACTGAAGCTTTCTTT.

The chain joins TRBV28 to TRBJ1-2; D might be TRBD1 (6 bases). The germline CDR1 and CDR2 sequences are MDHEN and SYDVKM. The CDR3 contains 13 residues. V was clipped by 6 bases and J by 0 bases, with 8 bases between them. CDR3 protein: CASRDSSNYGYTF. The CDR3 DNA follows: TGTGCCAGCAGGGACAGTTCTAACTATGGCTACACCTTC.

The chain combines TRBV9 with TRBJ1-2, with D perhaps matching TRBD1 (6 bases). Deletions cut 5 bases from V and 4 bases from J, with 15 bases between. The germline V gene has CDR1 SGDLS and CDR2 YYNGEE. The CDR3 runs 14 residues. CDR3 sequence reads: CASSLGGLSYGYTF. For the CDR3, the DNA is TGTGCCAGCAGTCTCGGGGGGCTCTCCTATGGCTACACCTTC.

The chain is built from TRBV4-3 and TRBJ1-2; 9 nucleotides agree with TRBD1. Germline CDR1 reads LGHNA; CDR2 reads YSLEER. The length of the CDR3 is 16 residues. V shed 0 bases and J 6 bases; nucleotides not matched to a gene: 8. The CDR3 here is CASSQDTGQGFHGYTF. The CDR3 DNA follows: TGCGCCAGCAGCCAAGACACCGGACAGGGGTTTCATGGCTACACCTTC.

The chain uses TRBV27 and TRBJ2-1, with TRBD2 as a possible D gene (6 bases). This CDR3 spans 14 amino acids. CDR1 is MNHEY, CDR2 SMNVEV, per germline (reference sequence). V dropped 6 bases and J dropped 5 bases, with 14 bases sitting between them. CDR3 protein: CASRWDLRNNEQFF. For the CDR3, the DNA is TGTGCCAGCAGGTGGGACTTAAGGAACAATGAGCAGTTCTTC.

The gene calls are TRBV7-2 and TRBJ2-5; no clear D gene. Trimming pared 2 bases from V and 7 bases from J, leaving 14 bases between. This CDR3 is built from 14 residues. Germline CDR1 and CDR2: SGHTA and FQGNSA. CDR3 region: CASSLSSGFGTQYF. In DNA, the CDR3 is TGTGCCAGCAGCTTAAGTTCCGGGTTTGGGACCCAGTACTTC.

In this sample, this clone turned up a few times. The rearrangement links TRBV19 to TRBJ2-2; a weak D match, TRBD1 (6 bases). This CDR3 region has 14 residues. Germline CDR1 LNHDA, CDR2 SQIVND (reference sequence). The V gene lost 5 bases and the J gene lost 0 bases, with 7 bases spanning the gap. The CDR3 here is CASSGQSNTGELFF. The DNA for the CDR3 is TGTGCCAGTAGTGGACAGTCGAACACCGGGGAGCTGTTTTTT.